One and the same sample provided the 29 T cell receptor beta chains below, sequenced in a study of T cell responses to AZD1222 COVID-19 vaccine. The data were produced by immunoSEQ multiplex PCR, yet TCRdb's version contains in-frame clones alone and is incomplete. Of 150,000 to 200,000 clones listed, 91% are singletons. This specimen consisted of peripheral blood, obtained on day 0 of AZD1222 vaccination. These receptors all come from an adult in good health.

The genes are TRBV24-1 and TRBJ2-2, with 11 bases fitting TRBD1. Germline V gene data show CDR1 as KGHDR and CDR2 as SFDVKD. With 4 bases clipped from V and 4 bases from J, the junction kept 7 bases outside the gene matches. The CDR3 extends over 17 amino acids. CDR3 sequence (DNA): TGTGCCACCAGTGACCCTTCAGGGACAGGGGGCACCGGGGAGCTGTTTTTT. It specifies CATSDPSGTGGTGELFF.

CDR3 region: CASSAETETQYF. For the CDR3, the DNA is TGCGCCAGCAGCGCGGAGACGGAGACCCAGTACTTC. The chain employs TRBV5-1 and TRBJ2-5, with no clear D. Germline loops: CDR1 SGHRS, CDR2 YFSETQ. Trimming removed 4 bases at V and 5 bases at J, with 9 bases between. The CDR3 consists of 12 residues.

V usage is TRBV29-1 and J usage is TRBJ2-7; TRBD1 or TRBD2 may be the D gene (5 bases each). Trimming cost V 0 bases and J 1 base, with 16 bases left between them. This CDR3 has 16 residues. From germline, CDR1 is SQVTM and CDR2 ANQGSEA. The CDR3 coding sequence is TGCAGCGTTGAAGATCGAACGGGACGGCGTTCCTACGAGCAGTACTTC. Protein: CSVEDRTGRRSYEQYF.

V is TRBV15 and J is TRBJ1-5, with D uncertain. Germline-derived CDR1 and CDR2 are LNHNV and YYDKDF (reference sequence). V lost 2 bases to trimming and J lost 1 base, with 9 bases between them. The CDR3 extends over 15 amino acids. The CDR3: CATSRSALSNQPQHF. The CDR3 coding sequence is TGTGCCACCAGCAGAAGTGCTCTAAGCAATCAGCCCCAGCATTTT.

This chain links TRBV28 with TRBJ1-1, with a possible D match to TRBD1 (5 bases). CDR1 and CDR2 (germline): MDHEN, SYDVKM. CDR3 length: 14 amino acids. The V end was cut by 5 bases, the J end by 7 bases, with 17 bases between. DNA for the CDR3: TGTGCCAGCAGTCCTCCGGGACGTCAGAATGAAGCTTTCTTT. It yields the protein CASSPPGRQNEAFF.

Only a few counts were recorded for this clone. The J gene is TRBJ1-2, the V gene TRBV6-4, with TRBD1 matching 7 bases. Per germline, CDR1 MRHNA and CDR2 SNTAGT. The V segment lost 5 bases and the J segment 7 bases; nucleotides outside the gene matches: 10. The CDR3 loop spans 14 amino acids. The CDR3 spells CASSKDRIPSGYTF. The CDR3 bases are TGTGCCAGCAGTAAGGACAGGATCCCTTCTGGCTACACCTTC.

V and J are TRBV4-2 and TRBJ1-1; 8 bases match TRBD1. V lost 3 bases, J lost 0 bases, and 12 bases stayed unmatched. CDR3 length: 18 amino acids. The germline V gene has CDR1 LGHNA and CDR2 YNFKEQ. CDR3 sequence reads: CASSHPSDREEVNTEAFF. The CDR3 DNA is TGTGCCAGCAGCCACCCCTCGGACAGGGAGGAAGTGAACACTGAAGCTTTCTTT.

The gene calls are TRBV6-5 and TRBJ1-2, with TRBD1 identical over 11 bases. Germline values: CDR1 MNHEY, CDR2 SVGAGI. Trimming removed 7 bases from V and 7 bases from J; junction bases left unmatched: 8. The CDR3 loop spans 14 amino acids. The CDR3 here is CASTGTGGGGGYTF. DNA of the CDR3: TGTGCCAGCACCGGGACAGGGGGTGGCGGTGGCTACACCTTC.

V gene TRBV28 combines with J gene TRBJ1-1; 7 nucleotides match TRBD1. V dropped 6 bases and J dropped 2; count of bases not matched to a gene: 6. The V gene's germline CDR1 is MDHEN and CDR2 SYDVKM. This CDR3 spans 14 amino acids. The CDR3 DNA is TGTGCCAGCAGAACCCGGACAGGCAACACTGAAGCTTTCTTT. This sequence encodes CASRTRTGNTEAFF.

V gene TRBV19 combines with J gene TRBJ2-7, with 9 positions matching TRBD1. This CDR3 has 15 amino acids. Germline V gene sequence: CDR1 LNHDA, CDR2 SQIVND (reference sequence). V gave up 3 bases and J gave up 3 bases; unmatched junction bases: 6. In DNA, the CDR3 is TGTGCCAGTAGTATGAGCCGGACAGGGGTCTACGAGCAGTACTTC. This encodes CASSMSRTGVYEQYF.

The gene calls are TRBV3-1 (or the pseudogene TRBV3-2) and TRBJ2-2, with no clear D. V lost 6 bases, J lost 1 base, and 12 bases lay in between. CDR1 and CDR2 from the germline V gene are LGHDT and YNNKEL (reference sequence). The CDR3 is 15 amino acids. The CDR3 spells CASRIRPRNTGELFF. CDR3 coding DNA: TGTGCCAGCAGGATAAGACCAAGGAACACCGGGGAGCTGTTTTTT.

The CDR3 DNA is TGCACCAGCAGCCGAAACGAGGTGGAGGAGCAGTTCTTC. This gives the protein CTSSRNEVEEQFF. This chain uses TRBV1 with TRBJ2-1; the table assigns TRBD2, which was not confirmed against the DNA. TRBV1 is noted as a pseudogene. The CDR3 is 13 amino acids.

CDR3 residues: CASSLDAGFNTF. The CDR3 coding sequence is TGTGCCAGCAGCTTAGACGCAGGGTTTAACACCTTC. The chain combines TRBV7-2 with TRBJ1-2; a weak D match, TRBD1 (5 bases). Germline V lookup: CDR1 SGHTA, CDR2 FQGNSA. Trimming pared 1 base from V and 12 bases from J, leaving 12 bases between. The CDR3 contains 12 residues.

The chain carries TRBV6-5 and TRBJ2-7; TRBD1 matches 7 bases. The CDR3 is made up of 15 amino acids. From germline, CDR1 is MNHEY and CDR2 SVGAGI. V shed 0 bases, J shed 3 bases, and the junction held 5 bases outside the gene matches. CDR3 region: CASSYSHRGRYEQYF. The CDR3 DNA follows: TGTGCCAGCAGTTACTCCCACAGGGGACGCTACGAGCAGTACTTC.

This clone showed up just once. The chain uses TRBV2 and TRBJ2-1; no firm D call. The CDR3 has 14 amino acids. Trimming stripped 7 bases from V and 6 bases from J, with 16 bases between. Germline V gives CDR1 SNHLY, CDR2 FYNNEI. The CDR3 sequence is CASIIGGSLNEQFF. The CDR3 nucleotides read TGTGCCAGCATAATAGGTGGGTCTCTCAATGAGCAGTTCTTC.

The chain recombines TRBV28 with TRBJ1-6; 10 nucleotides agree with TRBD1. The CDR3 is 14 residues long. Looked up from germline, CDR1 is MDHEN and CDR2 is SYDVKM. The junction had 8 bases not matched to a gene; V was cut back by 7 bases and J by 11 bases. CDR3 coding DNA: TGTGCCAGCACCCCGGGACAGGGGCCTACACCCCTCCACTTT. Protein: CASTPGQGPTPLHF.

The V call is TRBV9, the J call TRBJ2-1, with 11 nucleotides matching TRBD2. The CDR3 is 14 residues long. In germline, CDR1 is SGDLS, CDR2 YYNGEE. The ends lost 8 bases at V and 7 bases at J; junction bases unmatched: 8. This CDR3 reads CASDKGLAVNEQFF. CDR3 DNA: TGTGCCAGTGACAAGGGACTAGCGGTAAATGAGCAGTTCTTC.

This chain connects TRBV14 to TRBJ1-2; D possibly corresponds to TRBD1 (6 bases). The germline CDR1 and CDR2 sequences are SGHDN and FVKESK. The CDR3 loop spans 16 amino acids. V lost 1 base, J lost 1 base, and 13 bases lay in between. This CDR3 is CASSQAGQQVNYGYTF. In DNA form, the CDR3 reads TGTGCCAGCAGCCAAGCCGGACAGCAGGTTAACTATGGCTACACCTTC. Full variable domain (outside the CDR3, taken from reference TRBV14 and TRBJ1-2): EAGVTQFPSHSVIEKGQTVTLRCDPISGHDNLYWYRRVMGKEIKFLLHFVKESKQDESGMPNNRFLAERTGGTYSTLKVQPAELEDSGVYFCASSQAGQQVNYGYTFGSGTRLTVV.

J is TRBJ2-1 and V is TRBV2; 11 bases line up with TRBD2. V shed 5 bases and J 1 base; nucleotides not matched to a gene: 7. This CDR3 is built from 17 residues. Germline CDR1 and CDR2: SNHLY and FYNNEI. The CDR3 DNA is TGTGCCAGCAGTCGGACCCCTAGCGGGAGGTCCTACAATGAGCAGTTCTTC. Its translation is CASSRTPSGRSYNEQFF.

This chain uses TRBV19 with TRBJ1-2; 8 bases align to TRBD1. Germline trimming cut 3 bases from V and 5 bases from J; bases unmatched to any gene: 8. The CDR3 contains 15 residues. Germline loops: CDR1 LNHDA, CDR2 SQIVND (reference sequence). Here the CDR3 reads CASSIVPGGVYGYTF. Written as DNA, the CDR3 is TGTGCCAGTAGTATTGTCCCAGGGGGCGTTTATGGCTACACCTTC. The full variable domain, with the rest looked up from reference TRBV19 and TRBJ1-2, is DGGITQSPKYLFRKEGQNVTLSCEQNLNHDAMYWYRQDPGQGLRLIYYSQIVNDFQKGDIAEGYSVSREKKESFPLTVTSAQKNPTAFYLCASSIVPGGVYGYTFGSGTRLTVV.

The rearrangement links TRBV5-5 to TRBJ2-1; unclear D gene. V was shortened by 3 bases and J by 8 bases, with 12 bases between the two germline ends. The CDR3 sequence is 13 residues long. Germline V gene sequence: CDR1 SGHKS, CDR2 YYEKEE (reference sequence). The CDR3 sequence is CASSWQVVDEQFF. In DNA form, the CDR3 reads TGTGCCAGCAGCTGGCAAGTCGTGGATGAGCAGTTCTTC. Combining the CDR3 with reference TRBV5-5 and TRBJ2-1 gives the whole variable domain DAGVTQSPTHLIKTRGQQVTLRCSPISGHKSVSWYQQVLGQGPQFIFQYYEKEERGRGNFPDRFSARQFPNYSSELNVNALLLGDSALYLCASSWQVVDEQFFGPGTRLTVL.

The rearrangement links TRBV19 to TRBJ2-5; 12 positions match TRBD2. Germline V lookup: CDR1 LNHDA, CDR2 SQIVND (reference sequence). CDR3 length: 16 residues. Trimming at V came to 2 bases and at J to 5 bases, leaving 6 bases not matched to a gene. CDR3: CASSISLAGGGETQYF. CDR3 bases: TGTGCCAGTAGTATATCTCTAGCGGGAGGGGGGGAGACCCAGTACTTC.

The CDR3 sequence: CASSEGLAGSYEQYF. The CDR3 DNA sequence: TGTGCCAGCAGTGAAGGACTAGCGGGCTCCTACGAGCAGTACTTC. The rearrangement links TRBV6-1 to TRBJ2-7; 10 bases align to TRBD2. The J segment lost 0 bases and the V segment lost 1 base, leaving 0 bases of the junction unmatched. Germline loops: CDR1 MNHNS, CDR2 SASEGT. The length of the CDR3 is 15 residues.

The rearrangement joins TRBV19 to TRBJ1-6; D not resolved. CDR1 LNHDA and CDR2 SQIVND come from the germline V gene (reference sequence). The CDR3 covers 15 residues. V dropped 6 bases and J dropped 0 bases, with 9 bases sitting between them. The DNA of the CDR3 is TGTGCCAGTAGCCCCATTGGCTCCTATAATTCACCCCTCCACTTT. Protein product: CASSPIGSYNSPLHF.

The V and J genes are TRBV15 and TRBJ2-3; 7 nucleotides agree with TRBD1. Trimming cost V 1 base and J 4 bases; bases outside gene matches: 11. The CDR3 covers 17 residues. Germline V CDR1 and CDR2: LNHNV, YYDKDF (reference sequence). CDR3: CATSRASGQRLADTQYF. Here the CDR3 DNA reads TGTGCCACCAGCAGAGCTTCGGGACAGAGGTTGGCAGATACGCAGTATTTT.

This chain links TRBV7-2 with TRBJ1-2; maybe TRBD1 (5 bases). The germline gives CDR1 SGHTA, CDR2 FQGNSA. The CDR3 spans 14 residues. Between the trimmed V and J ends, which lost 4 bases and 8 bases, there was a span of 17 bases. The CDR3 DNA follows: TGTGCCAGCAGCTCGTTCCCCGGGGCTGCAGGCTACACCTTC. It specifies CASSSFPGAAGYTF.

This sequence joins TRBV30 and TRBJ2-7, with 9 bases identical to TRBD2. J lost 2 bases, V lost 7 bases, and 0 bases had no gene match. Germline CDR1 reads GTSNPN; CDR2 reads SVGIG (reference sequence). The CDR3 runs to 11 residues. The chain's CDR3 is CALAGAYEQYF. CDR3 sequence (DNA): TGTGCCTTAGCGGGAGCCTACGAGCAGTACTTC. Supplemented by reference TRBV30 and TRBJ2-7, the full variable domain reads SQTIHQWPATLVQPVGSPLSLECTVEGTSNPNLYWYRQAAGRGLQLLFYSVGIGQISSEVPQNLSASRPQDRQFILSSKKLLLSDSGFYLCALAGAYEQYFGPGTRLTVT.

This chain joins TRBV12-3 or TRBV12-4 and TRBJ1-5; D not certain. V lost 4 bases to trimming and J lost 2 bases, with 6 bases between them. This CDR3 spans 13 amino acids. CDR3 nucleotide sequence: TGTGCCAGCAGTTCAAATCGCAATCAGCCCCAGCATTTT. It is translated as CASSSNRNQPQHF.

The rearrangement links TRBV9 to TRBJ2-2, with a weak D call TRBD2 (5 bases). The CDR3 length is 14 residues. The V end lost 7 bases, the J end lost 5 bases, and 15 bases lay between the germline ends. Germline values: CDR1 SGDLS, CDR2 YYNGEE. CDR3 nucleotide sequence: TGTGCCAGCCGGAGCAGGAGGACTACCGGGGAGCTGTTTTTT. Protein: CASRSRRTTGELFF.